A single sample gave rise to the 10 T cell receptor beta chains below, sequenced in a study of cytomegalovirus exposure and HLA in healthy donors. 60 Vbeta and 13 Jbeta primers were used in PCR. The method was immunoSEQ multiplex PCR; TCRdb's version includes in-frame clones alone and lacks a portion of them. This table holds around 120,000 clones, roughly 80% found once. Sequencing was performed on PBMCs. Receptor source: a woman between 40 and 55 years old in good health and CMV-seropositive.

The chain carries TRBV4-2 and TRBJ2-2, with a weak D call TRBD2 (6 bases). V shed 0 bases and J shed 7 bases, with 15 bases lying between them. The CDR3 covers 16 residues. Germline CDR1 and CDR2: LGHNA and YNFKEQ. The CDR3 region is CASSQELALGGGELFF. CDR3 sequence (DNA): TGTGCCAGCAGCCAAGAACTGGCCCTGGGGGGCGGGGAGCTGTTTTTT.

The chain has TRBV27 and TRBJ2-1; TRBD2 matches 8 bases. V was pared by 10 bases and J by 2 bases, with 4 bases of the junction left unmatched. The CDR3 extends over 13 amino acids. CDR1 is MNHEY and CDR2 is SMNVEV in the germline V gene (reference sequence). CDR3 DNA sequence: TGTGCCACGTCGGGGGGGACCTACAATGAGCAGTTCTTC. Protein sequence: CATSGGTYNEQFF.

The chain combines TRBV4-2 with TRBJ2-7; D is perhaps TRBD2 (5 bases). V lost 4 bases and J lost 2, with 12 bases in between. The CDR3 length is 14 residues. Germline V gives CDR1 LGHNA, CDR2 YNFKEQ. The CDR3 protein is CASSRDRGPYEQYF. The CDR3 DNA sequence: TGTGCCAGCAGCCGCGACCGGGGTCCCTACGAGCAGTACTTC.

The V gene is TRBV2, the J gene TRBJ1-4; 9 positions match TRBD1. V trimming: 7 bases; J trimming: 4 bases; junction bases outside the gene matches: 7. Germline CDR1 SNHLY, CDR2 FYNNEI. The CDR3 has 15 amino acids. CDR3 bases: TGTGCCAGCATACGGGACAGGGCGGTTAATGAAAAACTGTTTTTT. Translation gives CASIRDRAVNEKLFF.

CDR3 DNA sequence: TGCGCCAGCAGCCAAGTTGCGGGGCAGGGCGGGGAGCTGTTTTTT. Encoded protein: CASSQVAGQGGELFF. The chain employs TRBV4-1 and TRBJ2-2, with D maybe TRBD2 (6 bases). Germline lookup yields CDR1 MGHRA and CDR2 YSYEKL. V gave up 1 base and J gave up 7 bases, with 13 bases separating them. This CDR3 is built from 15 residues.

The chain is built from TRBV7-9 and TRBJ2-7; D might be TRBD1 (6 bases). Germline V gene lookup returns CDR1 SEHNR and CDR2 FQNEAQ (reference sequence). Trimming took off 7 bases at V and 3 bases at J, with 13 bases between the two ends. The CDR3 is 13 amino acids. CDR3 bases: TGTGCCAGCAACGACAGGAATCTCTACGAGCAGTACTTC. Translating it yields CASNDRNLYEQYF.

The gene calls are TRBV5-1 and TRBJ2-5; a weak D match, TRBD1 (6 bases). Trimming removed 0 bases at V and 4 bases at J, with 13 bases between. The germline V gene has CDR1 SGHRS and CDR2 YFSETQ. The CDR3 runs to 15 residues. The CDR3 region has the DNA TGCGCCAGCAGCTTGGAGCCCAGCAGGGGAGAGACCCAGTACTTC. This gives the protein CASSLEPSRGETQYF.

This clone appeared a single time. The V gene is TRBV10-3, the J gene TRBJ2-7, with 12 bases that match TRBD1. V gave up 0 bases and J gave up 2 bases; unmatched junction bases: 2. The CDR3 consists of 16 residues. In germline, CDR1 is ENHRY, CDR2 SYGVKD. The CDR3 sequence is CAISESGTGGTYEQYF. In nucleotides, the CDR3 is TGTGCCATCAGTGAGTCGGGGACAGGGGGCACCTACGAGCAGTACTTC.

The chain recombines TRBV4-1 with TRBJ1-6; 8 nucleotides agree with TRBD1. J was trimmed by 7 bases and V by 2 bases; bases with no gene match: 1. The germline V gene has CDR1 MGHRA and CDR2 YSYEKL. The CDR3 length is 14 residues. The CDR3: CASSQPGGNSPLHF. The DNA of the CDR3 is TGCGCCAGCAGCCAACCAGGGGGCAATTCACCCCTCCACTTT.

Written as DNA, the CDR3 is TGTGCCAGTAGCCAGCAGACAGTCTCCGAGCAGTACTTC. It is translated as CASSQQTVSEQYF. The V and J genes are TRBV19 and TRBJ2-7; weak D call: TRBD1 (5 bases). CDR1 is LNHDA and CDR2 is SQIVND in the germline V gene (reference sequence). The V gene lost 6 bases and the J gene lost 6 bases, with 15 bases spanning the gap. This CDR3 region has 13 residues.